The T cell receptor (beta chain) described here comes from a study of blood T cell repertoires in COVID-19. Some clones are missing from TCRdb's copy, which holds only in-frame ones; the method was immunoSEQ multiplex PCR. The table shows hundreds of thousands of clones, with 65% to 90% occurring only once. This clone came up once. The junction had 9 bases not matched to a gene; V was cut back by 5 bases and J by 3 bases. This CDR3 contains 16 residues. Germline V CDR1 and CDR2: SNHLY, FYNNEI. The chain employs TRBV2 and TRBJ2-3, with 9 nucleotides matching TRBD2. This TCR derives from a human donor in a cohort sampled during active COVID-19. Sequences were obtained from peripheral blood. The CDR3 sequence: CASSSRAGGGTDTQYF. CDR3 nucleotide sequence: TGTGCCAGCAGTAGTAGAGCGGGAGGAGGGACAGATACGCAGTATTTT.